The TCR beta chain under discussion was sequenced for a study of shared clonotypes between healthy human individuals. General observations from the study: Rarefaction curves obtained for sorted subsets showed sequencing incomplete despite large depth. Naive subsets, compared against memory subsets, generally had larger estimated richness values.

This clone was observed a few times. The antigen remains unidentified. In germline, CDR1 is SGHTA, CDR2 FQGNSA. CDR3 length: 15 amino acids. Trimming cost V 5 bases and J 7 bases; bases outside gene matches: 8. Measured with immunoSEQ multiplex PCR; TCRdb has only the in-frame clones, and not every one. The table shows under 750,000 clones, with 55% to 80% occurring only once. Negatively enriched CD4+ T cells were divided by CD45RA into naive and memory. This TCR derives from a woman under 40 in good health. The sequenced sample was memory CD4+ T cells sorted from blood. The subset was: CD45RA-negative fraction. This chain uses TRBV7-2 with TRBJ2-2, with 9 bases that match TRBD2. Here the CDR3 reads CASSLSGRISGELFF. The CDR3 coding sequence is TGTGCCAGCAGCCTGAGCGGGAGGATAAGCGGGGAGCTGTTTTTT.